The clone carrying this T cell receptor (beta chain) was counted between two and nine times. The data are from a study of T cell repertoires in cytomegalovirus infection. A single record per CDR3 protein comes from TCRdb applying MiXCR to the reads. Here the sample spans about 190,000 distinct CDR3 sequences, roughly 27% being singletons. Looked up from germline, CDR1 is SGHTA and CDR2 is FQGTGA. V shed 2 bases and J shed 2 bases, with 10 bases lying between them. The CDR3 is made up of 15 amino acids. The material sequenced was PBMCs. The genes are TRBV7-3 and TRBJ2-1; tentatively, D is TRBD2 (5 bases). This TCR was sampled from a human donor in good health (CMV status not recorded). Some clones in this sample may be carry-over from other donors' samples. The CDR3 here is CASSLGPAAYNEQFF. The CDR3 bases are TGTGCCAGCAGCTTAGGTCCAGCGGCCTACAATGAGCAGTTCTTC.